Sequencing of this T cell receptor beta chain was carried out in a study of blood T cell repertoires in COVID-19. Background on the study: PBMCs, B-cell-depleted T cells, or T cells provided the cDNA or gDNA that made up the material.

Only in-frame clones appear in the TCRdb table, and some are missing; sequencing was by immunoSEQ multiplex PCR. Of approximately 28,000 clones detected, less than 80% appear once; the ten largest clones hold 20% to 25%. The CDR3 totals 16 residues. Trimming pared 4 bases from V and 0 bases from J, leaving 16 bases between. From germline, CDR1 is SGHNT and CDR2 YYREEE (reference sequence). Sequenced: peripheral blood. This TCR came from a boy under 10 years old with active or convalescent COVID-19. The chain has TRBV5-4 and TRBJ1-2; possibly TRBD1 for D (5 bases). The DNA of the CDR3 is TGTGCCAGCAGCCCGGGGGGTCGGGGTGCTAACTATGGCTACACCTTC. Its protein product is CASSPGGRGANYGYTF. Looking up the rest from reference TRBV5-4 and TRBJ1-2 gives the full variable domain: ETGVTQSPTHLIKTRGQQVTLRCSSQSGHNTVSWYQQALGQGPQFIFQYYREEENGRGNFPPRFSGLQFPNYSSELNVNALELDDSALYLCASSPGGRGANYGYTFGSGTRLTVV.